One TCR beta chain is described in this entry. These data belong to a study of blood T cell repertoires in COVID-19. Original data processing: Counts of nucleated cells, estimated from reference gene primer amplification, were obtained. Produced via immunoSEQ multiplex PCR; TCRdb's table is partial and in-frame only. That table gives V, J and clone size, and the DNA gave D and trimming. The sample contains around 170,000 clones, about 84% of which appear only once. In terms of age and location, participants ranged from about 18 to 89 years and lived in about 25 US areas. Membership in each cohort depended on participant-reported clinical history. Donors in Cohort 3 counted as recovered after two negative PCRs, clearance, or symptom resolution. This clonotype was obtained from a woman aged 25-40 years who had recovered from COVID-19. Sequencing was done on a sample of PBMCs or T cells enriched from blood (not recorded which).

For the CDR3, the DNA is TGTGCCAGCAGCTTCGGGACTAGCGGGAGGGGTGGCGGGGAGCTGTTTTTT. Protein product: CASSFGTSGRGGGELFF. J is TRBJ2-2 and V is TRBV13, with 16 nucleotides matching TRBD2. Germline CDR1 PRHDT, CDR2 FYEKMQ (reference sequence). Trimming at V came to 3 bases and at J to 7 bases, leaving 5 bases not matched to a gene. The CDR3 covers 17 residues.